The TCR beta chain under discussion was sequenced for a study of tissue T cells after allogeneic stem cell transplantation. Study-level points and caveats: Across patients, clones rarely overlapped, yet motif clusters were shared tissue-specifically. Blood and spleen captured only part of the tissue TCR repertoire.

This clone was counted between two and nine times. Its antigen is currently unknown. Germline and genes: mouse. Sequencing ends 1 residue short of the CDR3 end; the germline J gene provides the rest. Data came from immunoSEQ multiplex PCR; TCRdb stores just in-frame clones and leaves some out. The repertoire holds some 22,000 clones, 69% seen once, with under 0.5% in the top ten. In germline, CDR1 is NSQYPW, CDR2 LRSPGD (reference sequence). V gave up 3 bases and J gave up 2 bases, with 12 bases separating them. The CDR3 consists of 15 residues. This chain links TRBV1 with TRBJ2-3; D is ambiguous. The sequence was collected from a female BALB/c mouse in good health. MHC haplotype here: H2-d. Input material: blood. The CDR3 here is CTCSAYAGNAETLYF. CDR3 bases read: TGCACCTGCAGTGCCTACGCGGGGAATGCAGAAACGCTGTAT.